This TCR beta chain emerged from a study of CD8+CD57+ T cells in acquired aplastic anemia. This clonotype showed up many times. According to the study, genomic DNA was the template for TCR beta VDJ and CDR3 profiling. Using its own MiXCR run on the reads, TCRdb lists one record per CDR3 protein. The data show approximately 470,000 distinct CDR3 sequences, approximately 33% seen once. Previously, flow cytometry had revealed CD8+CD57+ cell expansion in the patients chosen for sequencing. The CDR3 extends over 13 amino acids. Per the germline V gene, CDR1 is SGHDT and CDR2 is YYEEEE. The V end was cut by 4 bases, the J end by 12 bases, with 14 bases between.

The chain recombines TRBV5-6 with TRBJ1-6; a possible D gene is TRBD1 (5 bases). The TCR sequence derives from a human donor with aplastic anemia. The sequencing input was sorted CD4+, CD8+, or CD8+CD57+ T cells (not recorded which) from PBMCs. CDR3 bases: TGTGCCAGCAGCCTGGGGGGAGTTTTACCCCTCCACTTT. It codes for CASSLGGVLPLHF.